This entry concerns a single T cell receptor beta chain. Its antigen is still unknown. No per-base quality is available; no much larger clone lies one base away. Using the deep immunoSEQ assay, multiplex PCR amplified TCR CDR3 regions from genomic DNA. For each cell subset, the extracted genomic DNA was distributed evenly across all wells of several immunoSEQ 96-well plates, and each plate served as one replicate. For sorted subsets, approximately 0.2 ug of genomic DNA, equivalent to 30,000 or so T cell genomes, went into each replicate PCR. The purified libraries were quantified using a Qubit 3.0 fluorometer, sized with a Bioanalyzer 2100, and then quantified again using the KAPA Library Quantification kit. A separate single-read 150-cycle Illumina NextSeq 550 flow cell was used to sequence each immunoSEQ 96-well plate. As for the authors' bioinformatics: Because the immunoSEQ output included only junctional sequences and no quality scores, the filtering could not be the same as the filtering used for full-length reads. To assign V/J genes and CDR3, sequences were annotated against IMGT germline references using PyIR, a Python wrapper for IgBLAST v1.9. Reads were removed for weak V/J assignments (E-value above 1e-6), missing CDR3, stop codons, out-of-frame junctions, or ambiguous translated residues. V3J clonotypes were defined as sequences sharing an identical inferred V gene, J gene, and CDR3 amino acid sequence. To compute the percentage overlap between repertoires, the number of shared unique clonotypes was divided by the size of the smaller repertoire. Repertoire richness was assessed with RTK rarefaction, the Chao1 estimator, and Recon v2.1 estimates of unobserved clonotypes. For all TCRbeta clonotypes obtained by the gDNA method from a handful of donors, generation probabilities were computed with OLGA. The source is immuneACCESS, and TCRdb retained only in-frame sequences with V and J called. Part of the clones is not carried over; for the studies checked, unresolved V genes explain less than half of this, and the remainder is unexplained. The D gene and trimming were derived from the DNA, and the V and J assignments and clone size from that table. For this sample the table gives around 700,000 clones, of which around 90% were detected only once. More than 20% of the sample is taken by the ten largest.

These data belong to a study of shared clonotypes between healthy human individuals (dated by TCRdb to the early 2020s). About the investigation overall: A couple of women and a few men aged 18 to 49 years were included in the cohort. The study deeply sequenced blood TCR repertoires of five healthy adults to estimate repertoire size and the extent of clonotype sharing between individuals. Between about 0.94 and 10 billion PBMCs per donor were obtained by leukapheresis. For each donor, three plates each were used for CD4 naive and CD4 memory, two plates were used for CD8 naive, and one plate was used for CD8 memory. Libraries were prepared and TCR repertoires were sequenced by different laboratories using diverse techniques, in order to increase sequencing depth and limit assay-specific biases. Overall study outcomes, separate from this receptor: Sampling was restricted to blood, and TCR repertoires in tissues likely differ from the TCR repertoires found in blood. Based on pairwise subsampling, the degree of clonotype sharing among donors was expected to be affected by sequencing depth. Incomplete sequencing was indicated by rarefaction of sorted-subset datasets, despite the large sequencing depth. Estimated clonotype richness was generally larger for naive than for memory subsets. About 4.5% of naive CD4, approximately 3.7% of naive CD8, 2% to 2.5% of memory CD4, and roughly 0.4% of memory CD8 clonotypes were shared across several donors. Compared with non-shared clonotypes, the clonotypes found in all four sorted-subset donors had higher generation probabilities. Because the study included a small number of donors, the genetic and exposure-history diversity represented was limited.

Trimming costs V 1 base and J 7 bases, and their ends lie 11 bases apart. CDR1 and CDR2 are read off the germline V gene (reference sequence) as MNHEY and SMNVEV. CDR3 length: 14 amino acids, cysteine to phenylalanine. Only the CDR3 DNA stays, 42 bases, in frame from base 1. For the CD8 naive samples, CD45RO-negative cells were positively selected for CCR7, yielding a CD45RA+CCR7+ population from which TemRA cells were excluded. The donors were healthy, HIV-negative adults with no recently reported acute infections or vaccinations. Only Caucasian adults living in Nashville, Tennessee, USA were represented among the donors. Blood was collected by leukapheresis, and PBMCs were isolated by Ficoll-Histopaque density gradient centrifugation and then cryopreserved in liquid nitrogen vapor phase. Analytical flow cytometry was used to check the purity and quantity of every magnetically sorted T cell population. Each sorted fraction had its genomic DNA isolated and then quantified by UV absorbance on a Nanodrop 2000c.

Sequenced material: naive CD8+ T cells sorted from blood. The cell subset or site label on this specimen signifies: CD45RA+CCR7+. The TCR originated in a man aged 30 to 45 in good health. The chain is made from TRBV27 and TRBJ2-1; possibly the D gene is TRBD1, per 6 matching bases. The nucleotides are TGTGCCAGCAGTTTATTCAGGGGAGAGAATGAGCAGTTCTTC. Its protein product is CASSLFRGENEQFF.